What follows are 6 T cell receptor beta chains derived from one specimen sequenced in a study of Ad26.COV2.S vaccination and SARS-CoV-2 variants. Treatment given: 15 to 20 received Ad26.COV2.S at low or high dose, single or two shots; roughly five received placebo; per-sample allocation not given. Samples came from day 63 after the first vaccine or placebo injection. The repertoire was sequenced with immunoSEQ multiplex PCR; TCRdb's copy has only in-frame clones and lacks some. The table lists around 450,000 clones, 75% to 95% of them singletons. The sequenced sample was peripheral blood, obtained in a trial of Ad26.COV2.S vaccine versus placebo. The receptors derive from a person between 18 and 65 years old who received the Ad26.COV2.S COVID-19 vaccine or a placebo.

The chain combines TRBV27 with TRBJ1-4; 7 nucleotides line up with TRBD1. The CDR3 is made up of 13 amino acids. Germline V lookup: CDR1 MNHEY, CDR2 SMNVEV (reference sequence). With V trimmed by 7 bases and J by 5 bases, 4 bases remained unmatched. CDR3 loop: CASTARGNEKLFF. The DNA for the CDR3 is TGTGCCAGCACGGCCAGGGGGAATGAAAAACTGTTTTTT. Full variable domain (missing parts from reference TRBV27 and TRBJ1-4): EAQVTQNPRYLITVTGKKLTVTCSQNMNHEYMSWYRQDPGLGLRQIYYSMNVEVTDKGDVPEGYKVSRKEKRNFPLILESPSPNQTSLYFCASTARGNEKLFFGSGTQLSVL.

Turning to this clone: Other DNA sequences in this sample translate to the same CDR3. V usage is TRBV18 and J usage is TRBJ2-5; D is unresolved. This CDR3 contains 12 residues. The germline V gene has CDR1 KGHSH and CDR2 LQKENI. Trimming shortened V by 2 bases and J by 0 bases, and 1 base separated the two germline ends. CDR3 nucleotides: TGTGCCAGCTCACCATACCAAGAGACCCAGTACTTC. This encodes CASSPYQETQYF. The entire variable domain, with the rest obtained from reference TRBV18 and TRBJ2-5, is as follows: NAGVMQNPRHLVRRRGQEARLRCSPMKGHSHVYWYRQLPEEGLKFMVYLQKENIIDESGMPKERFSAEFPKEGPSILRIQQVVRGDSAAYFCASSPYQETQYFGPGTRLLVL.

The gene calls are TRBV4-3 and TRBJ2-1; TRBD2 agrees at 11 bases. The ends lost 5 bases at V and 7 bases at J; junction bases unmatched: 10. Germline assignment: CDR1 LGHNA and CDR2 YSLEER. The CDR3 runs 16 residues. The CDR3 DNA is TGCGCCAGCAGCAAGGCTAGCGGGAGGCCCGGGAATGAGCAGTTCTTC. Protein: CASSKASGRPGNEQFF.

The chain couples TRBV19 to TRBJ1-1, with 10 bases identical to TRBD1. The CDR3 consists of 14 residues. Germline CDR1 reads LNHDA; CDR2 reads SQIVND (reference sequence). The V and J ends lost 8 bases and 0 bases, in that order; junction bases with no gene match: 3. The CDR3 spells CASGDRGLNTEAFF. In DNA, the CDR3 is TGTGCCAGTGGGGACAGGGGATTGAACACTGAAGCTTTCTTT. Full variable domain (missing parts from reference TRBV19 and TRBJ1-1): DGGITQSPKYLFRKEGQNVTLSCEQNLNHDAMYWYRQDPGQGLRLIYYSQIVNDFQKGDIAEGYSVSREKKESFPLTVTSAQKNPTAFYLCASGDRGLNTEAFFGQGTRLTVV.

The chain uses TRBV19 and TRBJ2-1; no clear D gene. V gave up 4 bases and J gave up 10 bases, with 17 bases separating them. Germline-derived CDR1 and CDR2 are LNHDA and SQIVND (reference sequence). This CDR3 is built from 14 residues. CDR3 DNA sequence: TGTGCCAGTAGTACCGTCCGAGGACCCTTGGAGCAGTTCTTC. This sequence encodes CASSTVRGPLEQFF.

The V and J genes are TRBV5-4 and TRBJ2-3; D gene uncertain. Germline V gene sequence: CDR1 SGHNT, CDR2 YYREEE (reference sequence). V lost 0 bases and J lost 0, with 17 bases in between. The CDR3 has 18 amino acids. The CDR3 region is CASSLAVGGGPSTDTQYF. CDR3 DNA sequence: TGTGCCAGCAGCTTGGCAGTAGGCGGCGGCCCGAGCACAGATACGCAGTATTTT.